The source of this T cell receptor beta chain is a study of blood T cell repertoires in COVID-19. As processed by the authors: Amplification of reference gene primers was used by the study to estimate nucleated cell counts. Sequencing used immunoSEQ multiplex PCR; TCRdb keeps in-frame clones, though not all of them. That table gives V, J and clone size, and the DNA gave D and trimming. The sample lists under 450,000 clones; roughly 90% were seen once. Participants were aged roughly 18 to 89 years from roughly 26 US areas. V was clipped by 0 bases and J by 5 bases; unmatched bases: 7. Per germline, CDR1 SGDLS and CDR2 YYNGEE. The CDR3 spans 15 residues.

This receptor was identified in a woman in her thirties or forties who had been exposed to COVID-19. The sample consisted of PBMCs or T cells enriched from blood (not recorded which). The chain has TRBV9 and TRBJ2-7; 8 bases match TRBD2. The CDR3 region is CASSVDAGGRDEQYF. The CDR3 bases are TGTGCCAGCAGCGTAGATGCGGGAGGAAGGGACGAGCAGTACTTC. The whole variable domain, filled in from reference TRBV9 and TRBJ2-7, reads DSGVTQTPKHLITATGQRVTLRCSPRSGDLSVYWYQQSLDQGLQFLIQYYNGEERAKGNILERFSAQQFPDLHSELNLSSLELGDSALYFCASSVDAGGRDEQYFGPGTRLTVT.